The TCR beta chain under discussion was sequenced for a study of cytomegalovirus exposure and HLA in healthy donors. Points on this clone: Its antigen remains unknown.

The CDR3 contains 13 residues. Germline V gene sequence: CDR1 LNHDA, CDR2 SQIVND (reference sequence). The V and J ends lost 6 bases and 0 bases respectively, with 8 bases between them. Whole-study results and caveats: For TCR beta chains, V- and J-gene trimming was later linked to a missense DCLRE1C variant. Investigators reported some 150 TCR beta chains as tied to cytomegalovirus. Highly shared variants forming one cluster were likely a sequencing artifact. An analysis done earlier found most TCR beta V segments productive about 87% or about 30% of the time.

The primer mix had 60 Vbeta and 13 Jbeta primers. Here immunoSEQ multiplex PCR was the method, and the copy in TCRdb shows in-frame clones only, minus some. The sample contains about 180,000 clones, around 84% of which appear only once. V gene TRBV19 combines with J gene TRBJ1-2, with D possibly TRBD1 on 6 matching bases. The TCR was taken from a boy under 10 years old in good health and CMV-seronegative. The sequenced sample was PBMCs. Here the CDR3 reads CASRRTANYGYTF. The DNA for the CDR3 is TGTGCCAGTAGGAGGACAGCTAACTATGGCTACACCTTC.